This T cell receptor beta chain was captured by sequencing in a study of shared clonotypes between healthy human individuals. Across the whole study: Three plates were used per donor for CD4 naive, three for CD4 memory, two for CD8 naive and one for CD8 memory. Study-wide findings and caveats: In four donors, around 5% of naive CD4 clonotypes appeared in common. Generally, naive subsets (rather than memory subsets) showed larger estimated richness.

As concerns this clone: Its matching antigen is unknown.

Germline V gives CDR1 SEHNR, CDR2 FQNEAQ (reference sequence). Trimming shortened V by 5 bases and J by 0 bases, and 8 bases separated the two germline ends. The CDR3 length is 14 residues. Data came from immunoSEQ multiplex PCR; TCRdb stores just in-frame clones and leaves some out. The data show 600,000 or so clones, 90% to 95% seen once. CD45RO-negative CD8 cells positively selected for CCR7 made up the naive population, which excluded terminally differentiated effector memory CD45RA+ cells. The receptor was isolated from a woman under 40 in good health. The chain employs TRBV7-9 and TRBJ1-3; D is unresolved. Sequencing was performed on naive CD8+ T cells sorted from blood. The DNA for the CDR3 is TGTGCCAGCAGCCCGACATTCTCTGGAAACACCATATATTTT. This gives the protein CASSPTFSGNTIYF.